Below, one T cell receptor (beta chain) is given with its context. Its antigen remains unidentified. The record originates from a study of cytomegalovirus exposure and HLA in healthy donors. Use of 60 Vbeta and 13 Jbeta primers characterized the PCR. Only in-frame clones appear in the TCRdb table, and some are missing; sequencing was by immunoSEQ multiplex PCR. The table includes over 150,000 clones, 68% detected once. CDR1 is SGHAT, CDR2 FQNNGV, per germline. The ends were cut back, 0 bases at V and 5 bases at J, with 5 bases in the middle. There are 13 residues in the CDR3. General study findings and limits: Immune exposure information comprised only CMV serostatus. A later analysis found that most CMV-associated TCR beta chains appeared HLA-restricted. Earlier analysis looked at TCR beta V segments, and most were productive about 87% or about 30% of the time.

This clonotype was sampled from a woman in her forties in good health and CMV-seropositive. The J gene is TRBJ1-5, the V gene TRBV11-2, with D unresolved. Sequencing was carried out using PBMCs. The DNA for the CDR3 is TGTGCCAGCAGCTTAGACAGATATCAGCCCCAGCATTTT. It translates to CASSLDRYQPQHF.